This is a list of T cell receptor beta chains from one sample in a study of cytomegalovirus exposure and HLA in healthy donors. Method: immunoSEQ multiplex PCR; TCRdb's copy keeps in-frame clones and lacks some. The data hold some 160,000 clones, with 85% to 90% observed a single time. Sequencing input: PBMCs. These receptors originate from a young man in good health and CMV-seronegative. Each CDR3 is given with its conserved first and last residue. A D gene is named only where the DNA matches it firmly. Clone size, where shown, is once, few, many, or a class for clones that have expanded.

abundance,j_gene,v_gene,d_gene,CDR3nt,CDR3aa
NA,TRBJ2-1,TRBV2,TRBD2,TGTGCCAGCAGTACTCGGACTAGCGGGAACAATGAGCAGTTCTTC,CASSTRTSGNNEQFF
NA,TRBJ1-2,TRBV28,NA,TGTGCCAGCAGTTTTGAGCGAACAGGGTGGTATGGCTACACCTTC,CASSFERTGWYGYTF
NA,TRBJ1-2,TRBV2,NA,TGTGCCAGCAGACAGAACTATGGCTACACCTTC,CASRQNYGYTF
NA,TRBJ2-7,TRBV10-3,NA,TGTGCCATCAGTGAGTCGCAGGAGCAGTACTTC,CAISESQEQYF
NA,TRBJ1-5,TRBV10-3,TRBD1,TGTGCCATCACCGAAGACAGGGGTCAGCCCCAGCATTTT,CAITEDRGQPQHF
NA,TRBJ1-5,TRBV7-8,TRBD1,TGTGCCAGCAGGGACAGGGGTGGGCAGCCCCAGCATTTT,CASRDRGGQPQHF
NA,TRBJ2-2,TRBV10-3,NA,TGTGCCATCAGTGAGTCGATAGGATTAGCGGACTACACCGGGGAGCTGTTTTTT,CAISESIGLADYTGELFF
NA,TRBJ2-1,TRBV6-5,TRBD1,TGTGCCACCCGACAGGGCCCGAATGAGCAGTTCTTC,CATRQGPNEQFF
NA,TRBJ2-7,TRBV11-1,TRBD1,TGTGCCAGCAGCTTTTCCGGGACAGGTTACGAGCAGTACTTC,CASSFSGTGYEQYF
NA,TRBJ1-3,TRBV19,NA,TGTGCCAGTAGAACCGGGACGGACTACTCTGGAAACACCATATATTTT,CASRTGTDYSGNTIYF
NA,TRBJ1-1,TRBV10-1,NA,TGCGCCAGCAGTTCCGGACAGAACACTGAAGCTTTCTTT,CASSSGQNTEAFF
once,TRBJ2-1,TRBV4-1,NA,TGCGCCAGCAGCCAAGAACCAGGGGAGTCTAGGGTGAAGCAGTTCTTC,CASSQEPGESRVKQFF
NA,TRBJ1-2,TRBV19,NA,TGTGCCAGTAGATGGTCAGGGACTAACTATGGCTACACCTTC,CASRWSGTNYGYTF
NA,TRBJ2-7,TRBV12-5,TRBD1,TGTGCTAGTGGCCTCGGACAGGGGGACGAGCAGTACTTC,CASGLGQGDEQYF
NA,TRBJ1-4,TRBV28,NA,TGTGCCAGCAGTTTAGTAACTTCAACTAATGAAAAACTGTTTTTT,CASSLVTSTNEKLFF
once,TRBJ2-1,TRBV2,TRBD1,TGTGCCAGCAGTGAAGGGACAGGGGACGCGTTCTTC,CASSEGTGDAFF
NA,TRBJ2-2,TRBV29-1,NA,TGCAGCGTTGAAGATATGGAGGGGACCTCGAACACCGGGGAGCTGTTTTTT,CSVEDMEGTSNTGELFF
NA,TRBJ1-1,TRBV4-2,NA,TGTGCCAGCAGCCAATTGAGGAGAGGCGCTGAAGCTTTCTTT,CASSQLRRGAEAFF
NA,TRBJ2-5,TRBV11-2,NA,TGTGCCAGCAGCTTAGTAGGTGGCAGGGAAGAGACCCAGTACTTC,CASSLVGGREETQYF
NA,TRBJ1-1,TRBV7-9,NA,TGTGCCAGCAGCACTAGTGGCATAAAGGGAACTACTGAAGCTTTCTTT,CASSTSGIKGTTEAFF
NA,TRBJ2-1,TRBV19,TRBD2,TGTGCCAGTAACAATCCGTACGGGAGGGCCCCTGAGCAGTTCTTC,CASNNPYGRAPEQFF
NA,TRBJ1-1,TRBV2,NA,TGTGCCAGCAGTCGAGACACGAACACTGAAGCTTTCTTT,CASSRDTNTEAFF